The 16 T cell receptor beta chains reported below all come from one sample, sequenced in a study of spatial heterogeneity in lung cancer. TCRdb redid the calling of the 5' RACE reads with MiXCR, one entry per CDR3 protein. The sample contains over 7,500 distinct CDR3 sequences, around 8.6% of which appear only once. This sample's time point: sample taken at primary tumor resection. Whole RNA was taken from tumor, nontumor lung or frozen PBMC; it was then sequenced unsorted. Sequencing used PBMCs, obtained at surgery. These receptor sequences come from a male donor with early-stage non-small cell lung cancer.

Ten or more counts support this clonotype. The library was built for alpha chains, so this beta chain is an off-target read and its size means little. This chain uses TRBV5-4 with TRBJ1-1, with D hard to call. The CDR3 length is 13 residues. V shed 5 bases and J shed 1 base, with 9 bases lying between them. The V gene's germline CDR1 is SGHNT and CDR2 YYREEE (reference sequence). The CDR3 coding sequence is TGTGCCAGCAGGAGAGGGCAGAACACTGAAGCTTTCTTT. This translates into CASRRGQNTEAFF.

This clonotype was recorded many times. This beta chain lies outside the target of a library built for alpha chains; its clone size means little. The chain is built from TRBV6-1 and TRBJ2-5; tentative D call: TRBD1 (6 bases). Trimming removed 1 base from V and 1 base from J, with 13 bases in between. The CDR3 spans 16 residues. Germline lookup yields CDR1 MNHNS and CDR2 SASEGT. CDR3 nucleotide sequence: TGTGCCAGCAGTGAAGTCCGACAGGTGGTCCAAGAGACCCAGTACTTC. Protein product: CASSEVRQVVQETQYF.

The table lists this clonotype with a few counts. This beta chain was picked up by a library intended for alpha chains and is off target, so its count carries little meaning. The chain uses TRBV18 and TRBJ2-1, with D unclear. V lost 2 bases, J lost 14 bases, and 13 bases lay in between. This CDR3 is built from 12 residues. The germline V gene has CDR1 KGHSH and CDR2 LQKENI. CDR3 nucleotide sequence: TGTGCCAGCTCACCAGAGTCGTTGACGGAGTTCTTC. It specifies CASSPESLTEFF. Drawing the rest from reference TRBV18 and TRBJ2-1, the complete variable domain is NAGVMQNPRHLVRRRGQEARLRCSPMKGHSHVYWYRQLPEEGLKFMVYLQKENIIDESGMPKERFSAEFPKEGPSILRIQQVVRGDSAAYFCASSPESLTEFFGPGTRLTVL.

This clonotype has ten or more counts. Because this beta chain is a stray read in a library intended to capture alpha chains, its abundance should not be given much weight. This chain uses TRBV29-1 with TRBJ1-1; 7 bases map to TRBD1. With V trimmed by 6 bases and J by 5 bases, 6 bases remained unmatched. The CDR3 sequence is 12 residues long. The V gene's germline CDR1 is SQVTM and CDR2 ANQGSEA. CDR3 sequence (DNA): TGCAGCGTAAGGGGGCAACGTACTGAAGCTTTCTTT. Amino acids: CSVRGQRTEAFF.

This clonotype has at least ten counts. This beta chain is a stray sequence in a library constructed for alpha chains; its clone size is not meaningful. This rearrangement joins TRBV20-1 to TRBJ1-2; 9 nucleotides agree with TRBD1. The J segment lost 11 bases and the V segment lost 5 bases, leaving 9 bases of the junction unmatched. This CDR3 is 12 amino acids long. Germline CDR1 reads DFQATT; CDR2 reads SNEGSKA (reference sequence). The CDR3 sequence is CSAGEETGGYTF. CDR3 DNA: TGCAGTGCTGGGGAGGAGACAGGGGGTTACACCTTC.

This clonotype was counted many times. As an off-target read in a library built for alpha chains, this beta chain has a frequency of little significance. The rearrangement links TRBV6-1 to TRBJ2-3; D may be TRBD2 (6 bases). The CDR3 sequence is 15 residues long. Trimming pared 0 bases from V and 4 bases from J, leaving 11 bases between. The germline CDR1 and CDR2 sequences are MNHNS and SASEGT. The CDR3 DNA is TGTGCCAGCAGTGAAGCAGAAGTAGCGGCAGATACGCAGTATTTT. This gives the protein CASSEAEVAADTQYF.

This clonotype was seen repeatedly, ten times or more. This beta chain appears as a stray read in a library generated for alpha chains; its size is not informative. The chain carries TRBV13 and TRBJ2-2, with D maybe TRBD1 (5 bases). The length of the CDR3 is 14 residues. V lost 3 bases and J 4 bases, leaving 9 bases between the germline ends. The germline V gene has CDR1 PRHDT and CDR2 FYEKMQ (reference sequence). This CDR3 reads CASSFTDSTGELFF. For the CDR3, the DNA is TGTGCCAGCAGCTTCACTGACAGCACCGGGGAGCTGTTTTTT.

A few counts support this clonotype. This beta chain is off target for a library built for alpha chains, so its abundance means little. The gene calls are TRBV6-5 and TRBJ2-7; 7 nucleotides match TRBD1. Germline V CDR1 and CDR2: MNHEY, SVGAGI. This CDR3 spans 14 amino acids. Unmatched junction bases numbered 5, after V lost 0 bases and J lost 6 bases. CDR3 in amino acids: CASSYSNRGGEQYF. The CDR3 DNA reads as TGTGCCAGCAGTTACTCGAACAGGGGCGGCGAGCAGTACTTC.

This clonotype is deemed medium-sized. Being off target in a library aimed at alpha chains, this beta chain has a size of little meaning. The rearrangement joins TRBV18 to TRBJ1-1; no clear D gene. Deletions cut 0 bases from V and 1 base from J, with 6 bases between. The V gene's germline CDR1 is KGHSH and CDR2 LQKENI. The CDR3 is 14 amino acids. CDR3 DNA: TGTGCCAGCTCACCACCGTTTGAGAACACTGAAGCTTTCTTT. The encoded protein is CASSPPFENTEAFF.

Ten or more counts support this clonotype. In a library made to pick up alpha chains, this beta chain is a stray read with a size that means little. The chain couples TRBV27 to TRBJ1-6; 9 nucleotides match TRBD1. The CDR3 extends over 13 amino acids. J was trimmed by 11 bases and V by 6 bases; bases with no gene match: 5. The germline V gene encodes CDR1 MNHEY and CDR2 SMNVEV (reference sequence). This chain's CDR3 is CASRGQGGTPLHF. CDR3 DNA: TGTGCCAGCAGGGGACAGGGTGGGACACCCCTCCACTTT.

As to this clonotype: The library was prepared for alpha chains; this beta chain is a stray read, so its frequency means little. CDR3 sequence (DNA): TGTGCCAGCAGACCGGGACTAGACAAATACGAGCAGTACTTC. Protein: CASRPGLDKYEQYF. V gene TRBV11-1 combines with J gene TRBJ2-7; 8 nucleotides match TRBD2. This CDR3 has 14 amino acids. The junction had 8 bases not matched to a gene; V was cut back by 6 bases and J by 4 bases. CDR1 is SGHAT, CDR2 FQDESV, per germline (reference sequence).

This clonotype was observed a handful of times. Since the library was made to target alpha chains, this beta chain is a stray read and its abundance is not meaningful. V and J are TRBV4-1 and TRBJ1-1, with D tentatively TRBD1 (6 bases). The CDR3 contains 17 residues. From germline, CDR1 is MGHRA and CDR2 YSYEKL. V shed 6 bases and J shed 3 bases, with 23 bases lying between them. The CDR3 DNA reads TGCGCCAGCAGTCCGCGGGGGCGACCGGCTTCTGACACTGAAGCTTTCTTT. It specifies CASSPRGRPASDTEAFF.

This clonotype was detected ten times or more. Because the library targeted alpha chains, this beta chain is an off-target read whose size means little. The chain combines TRBV5-1 with TRBJ2-7, with D perhaps TRBD2 (5 bases). The CDR3 loop spans 13 amino acids. V lost 4 bases and J 2 bases, leaving 10 bases between the germline ends. Looked up from germline, CDR1 is SGHRS and CDR2 is YFSETQ. DNA for the CDR3: TGCGCCAGCAGCCCTGGAGGTACCTACGAGCAGTACTTC. Protein product: CASSPGGTYEQYF.

This clonotype was picked up many times. This beta chain appears as a stray read in a library generated for alpha chains; its size is not informative. The chain has TRBV20-1 and TRBJ2-7; 7 bases are shared with TRBD1. CDR3 size: 17 residues. The V and J ends lost 3 bases and 2 bases, in that order; junction bases with no gene match: 16. Germline loops: CDR1 DFQATT, CDR2 SNEGSKA (reference sequence). CDR3 loop: CSARATGVSFGTYEQYF. For the CDR3, the DNA is TGCAGTGCTAGGGCCACAGGGGTCTCTTTTGGAACCTACGAGCAGTACTTC.

This clonotype was found many times. This beta chain is an unintended read in a library built for alpha chains; its size means little. V and J are TRBV3-1 and TRBJ2-7; D ambiguous. The germline gives CDR1 LGHDT, CDR2 YNNKEL (reference sequence). This CDR3 region has 11 residues. V lost 1 base and J 4 bases, leaving 2 bases between the germline ends. CDR3 in DNA: TGTGCCAGCAGCCAAGCGTACGAGCAGTACTTC. This codes for CASSQAYEQYF.

Within the sample, this clonotype is medium-sized. This beta chain is a stray sequence in a library constructed for alpha chains; its clone size is not meaningful. This rearrangement joins TRBV5-6 to TRBJ2-1; 7 nucleotides match TRBD2. This CDR3 has 14 residues. Germline-derived CDR1 and CDR2 are SGHDT and YYEEEE. J lost 9 bases, V lost 2 bases, and 8 bases had no gene match. This CDR3 reads CASSFSSSGIEQFF. The CDR3 coding sequence is TGTGCCAGCAGCTTTTCCTCGAGCGGGATTGAGCAGTTCTTC.